This T cell receptor beta chain was identified during a study of shared clonotypes between healthy human individuals (TCRdb year 2020). With regard to the full study: The cohort comprised two women and a few men aged 18 to 49 years. For each donor, CD4 naive and CD4 memory were each given three plates, CD8 naive was given two plates, and CD8 memory was given one plate. To estimate repertoire size and how much clonotype sharing occurs between individuals, the study deeply sequenced the blood TCR repertoires of 4 to 6 healthy adults. To increase sequencing depth and limit assay-specific biases, TCR repertoire library preparation and sequencing were carried out by different laboratories using diverse techniques. Leukapheresis yielded between about 0.8 and 8.9 billion PBMCs per donor. The study at large found these results: Based on pairwise subsampling, the degree of clonotype sharing among donors was expected to be affected by sequencing depth. Naive subsets generally had larger estimated clonotype richness than memory subsets did. Incomplete sequencing was indicated by rarefaction of sorted-subset datasets, despite the large sequencing depth. Across a handful of donors, approximately 5% of naive CD4, around 3.5% of naive CD8, approximately 2.5% of memory CD4, and around 0.4% of memory CD8 clonotypes were shared. Only blood was sampled, and tissue TCR repertoires likely differ from those in blood. The small number of donors limited the genetic and exposure-history diversity represented. Clonotypes shared by all four sorted-subset donors showed higher generation probabilities than non-shared clonotypes.

TCR CDR3 regions were amplified from genomic DNA by multiplex PCR using the deep immunoSEQ assay. Extracted genomic DNA from each cell subset was distributed evenly across all wells of several immunoSEQ 96-well plates, and each plate was treated as a replicate. For sorted subsets, roughly 190 ng of genomic DNA, equivalent to 25,000 to 35,000 T cell genomes, went into each replicate PCR. Purified libraries were measured with a Qubit 3.0 fluorometer, size-checked on a Bioanalyzer 2100, and measured again with the KAPA Library Quantification kit. Every immunoSEQ 96-well plate was sequenced on a dedicated single-read 150-cycle Illumina NextSeq 550 flow cell. In the source study's methods: Because only junctional sequences without quality scores were contained in the immunoSEQ output, filtering matching that applied to full-length reads could not be performed. To assign V/J genes and CDR3, sequences were annotated against IMGT germline references using PyIR, a Python wrapper for IgBLAST v1.9. Reads with weak V/J assignments (E-value above 1e-6), missing CDR3, stop codons, out-of-frame junctions, or ambiguous translated residues were removed. V3J clonotypes were defined as sequences sharing an identical inferred V gene, J gene, and CDR3 amino acid sequence. Percentage overlap between repertoires was computed as shared unique clonotypes divided by the size of the smaller repertoire. RTK rarefaction, the Chao1 estimator, and Recon v2.1 estimates of unobserved clonotypes were used to assess repertoire richness. OLGA was used to compute generation probabilities for all TCRbeta clonotypes that the gDNA method yielded from several donors. TCRdb retrieved this table from immuneACCESS and kept in-frame rearrangements only. Not all clones are present; in checked studies, unresolved V genes account for under half, and no reason is known for the remainder. D and trimming come from the DNA, and the V and J calls and clone size come from that table. The sample data list 2 million to 2.5 million clones, and approximately 95% of these were observed just once. The top ten hold approximately 0.4% of the sample.

The donors were healthy, HIV-negative adults with no recently reported acute infections or vaccinations. Every donor was a Caucasian adult residing in Nashville, Tennessee, USA. CD4+ T cells were enriched by magnetic negative selection, after which naive cells were positively selected on CD45RA and the negative fraction was taken as the memory subset. Blood was collected by leukapheresis, and PBMCs were isolated by Ficoll-Histopaque density gradient centrifugation and then cryopreserved in liquid nitrogen vapor phase. Purity and quantity of every magnetically sorted T cell population were checked by analytical flow cytometry. Each sorted fraction had its genomic DNA isolated and then quantified by UV absorbance on a Nanodrop 2000c. V lost 7 bases and J lost 8 bases; the stretch between them is 12 bases long. Its CDR3 holds 12 amino acids, cysteine through phenylalanine. Of the read, only the CDR3 DNA is kept; its 36 bases are in frame from base 1. The germline V gene (reference sequence) yields LNHDA for CDR1 and SQIVND for CDR2.

As for this clone: Its binding antigen is unknown. Within one base of it there is no much larger clone, and no base qualities were kept.

The material sequenced was naive CD4+ T cells from PBMCs. The label giving this sample's cell subset or site can be read as: CD45RA+ positively selected. The chain is made from TRBV19 and TRBJ2-1; the D gene is perhaps TRBD2, on 5 matching bases. The sequence derives from a man aged 18 to 35 in good health. Some clones in this sample may be carry-over from other donors' samples. The encoded CDR3 is CASMGSLDEQFF. The DNA sequence follows: TGTGCCAGTATGGGGAGTCTCGATGAGCAGTTCTTC.